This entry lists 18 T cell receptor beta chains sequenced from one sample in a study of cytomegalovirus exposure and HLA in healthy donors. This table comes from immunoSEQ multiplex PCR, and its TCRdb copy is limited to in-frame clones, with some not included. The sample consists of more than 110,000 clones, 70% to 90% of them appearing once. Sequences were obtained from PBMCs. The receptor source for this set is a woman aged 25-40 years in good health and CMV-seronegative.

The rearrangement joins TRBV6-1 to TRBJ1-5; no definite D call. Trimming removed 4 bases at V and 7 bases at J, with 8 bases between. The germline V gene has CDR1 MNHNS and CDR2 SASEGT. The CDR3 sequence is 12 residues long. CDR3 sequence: CASSVPMQPQHF. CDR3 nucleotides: TGTGCCAGCAGTGTTCCAATGCAGCCCCAGCATTTT.

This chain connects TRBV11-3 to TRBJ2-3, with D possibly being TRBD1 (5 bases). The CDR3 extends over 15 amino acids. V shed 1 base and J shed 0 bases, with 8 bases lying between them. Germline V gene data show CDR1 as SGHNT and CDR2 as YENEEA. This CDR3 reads CASSLGAGSTDTQYF. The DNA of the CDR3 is TGTGCCAGCAGCTTAGGGGCAGGGAGCACAGATACGCAGTATTTT.

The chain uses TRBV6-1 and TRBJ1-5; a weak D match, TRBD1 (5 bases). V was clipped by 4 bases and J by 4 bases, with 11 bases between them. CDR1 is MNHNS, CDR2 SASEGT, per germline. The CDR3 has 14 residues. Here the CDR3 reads CASSGLGQNQPQHF. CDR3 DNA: TGTGCCAGCAGTGGGTTGGGGCAAAATCAGCCCCAGCATTTT.

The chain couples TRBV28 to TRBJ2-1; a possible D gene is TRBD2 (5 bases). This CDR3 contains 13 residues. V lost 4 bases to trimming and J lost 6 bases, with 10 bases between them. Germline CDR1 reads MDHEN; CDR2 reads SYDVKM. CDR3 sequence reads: CASSWRRSNEQFF. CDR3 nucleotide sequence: TGTGCCAGCAGTTGGAGGCGAAGCAATGAGCAGTTCTTC.

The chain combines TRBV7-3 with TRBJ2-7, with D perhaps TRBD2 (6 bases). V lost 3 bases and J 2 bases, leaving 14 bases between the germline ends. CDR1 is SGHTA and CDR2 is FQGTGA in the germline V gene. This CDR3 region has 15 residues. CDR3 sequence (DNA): TGTGCCAGCAGCTTTAGTGGTGGGGGGACCTACGAGCAGTACTTC. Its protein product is CASSFSGGGTYEQYF.

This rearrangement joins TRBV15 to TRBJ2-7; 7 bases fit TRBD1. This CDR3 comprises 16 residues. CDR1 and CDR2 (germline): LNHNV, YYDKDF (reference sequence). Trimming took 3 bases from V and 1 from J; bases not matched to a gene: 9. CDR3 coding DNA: TGTGCCACCAGCAGCGGACAGGTTGGGGGATCCTACGAGCAGTACTTC. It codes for CATSSGQVGGSYEQYF.

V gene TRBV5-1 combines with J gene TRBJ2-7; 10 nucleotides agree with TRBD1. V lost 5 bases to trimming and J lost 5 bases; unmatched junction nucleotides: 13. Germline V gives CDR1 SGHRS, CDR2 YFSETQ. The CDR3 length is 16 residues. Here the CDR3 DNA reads TGCGCCAGCAGTCAAGATCCGGGACAGGGGATCAACGAGCAGTACTTC. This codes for CASSQDPGQGINEQYF.

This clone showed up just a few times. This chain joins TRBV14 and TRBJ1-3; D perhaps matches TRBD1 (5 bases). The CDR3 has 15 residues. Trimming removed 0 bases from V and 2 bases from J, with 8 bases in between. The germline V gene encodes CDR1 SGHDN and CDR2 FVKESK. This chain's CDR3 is CASSQEAGAGNTIYF. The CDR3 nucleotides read TGTGCCAGCAGCCAAGAGGCGGGGGCTGGAAACACCATATATTTT.

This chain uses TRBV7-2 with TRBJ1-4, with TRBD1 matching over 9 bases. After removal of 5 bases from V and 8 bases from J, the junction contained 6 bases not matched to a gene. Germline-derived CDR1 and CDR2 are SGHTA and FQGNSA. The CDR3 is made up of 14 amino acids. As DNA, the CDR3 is TGTGCCAGCAGCCGGGACAGGGATGGAGAAAAACTGTTTTTT. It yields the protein CASSRDRDGEKLFF.

Written as DNA, the CDR3 is TGCGCCAGCAGCATCACAGCGGGCTACGAGCAGTACTTC. Translation: CASSITAGYEQYF. The rearrangement links TRBV4-1 to TRBJ2-7; perhaps TRBD2 as D (6 bases). V was cut by 5 bases and J by 3 bases, with 11 bases left in between. The CDR3 sequence is 13 residues long. Germline V lookup: CDR1 MGHRA, CDR2 YSYEKL.

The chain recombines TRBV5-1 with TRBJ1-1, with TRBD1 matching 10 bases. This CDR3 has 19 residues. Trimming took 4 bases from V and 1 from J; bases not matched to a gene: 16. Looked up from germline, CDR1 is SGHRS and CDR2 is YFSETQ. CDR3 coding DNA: TGCGCCAGCAGCAAATTGGGTCCGGGACAGGGGACGGAGAACACTGAAGCTTTCTTT. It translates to CASSKLGPGQGTENTEAFF.

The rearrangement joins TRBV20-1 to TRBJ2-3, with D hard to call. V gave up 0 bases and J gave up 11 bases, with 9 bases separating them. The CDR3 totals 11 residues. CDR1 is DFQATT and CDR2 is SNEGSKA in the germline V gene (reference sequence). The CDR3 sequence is CSARDLFRQYF. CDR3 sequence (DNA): TGCAGTGCTAGAGATCTGTTCCGGCAGTATTTT.

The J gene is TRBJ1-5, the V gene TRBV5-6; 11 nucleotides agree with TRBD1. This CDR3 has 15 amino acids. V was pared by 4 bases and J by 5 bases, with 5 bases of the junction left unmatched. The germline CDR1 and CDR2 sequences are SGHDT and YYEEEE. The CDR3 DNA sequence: TGTGCCAGCAGCCGGACAGGGGGCAATTATCAGCCCCAGCATTTT. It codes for CASSRTGGNYQPQHF.

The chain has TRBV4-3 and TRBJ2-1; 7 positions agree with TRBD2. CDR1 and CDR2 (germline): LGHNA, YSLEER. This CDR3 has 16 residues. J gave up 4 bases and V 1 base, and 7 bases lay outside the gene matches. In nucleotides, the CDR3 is TGCGCCAGCAGCCAAGGAGGGTCAGCGGGGTACAATGAGCAGTTCTTC. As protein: CASSQGGSAGYNEQFF.

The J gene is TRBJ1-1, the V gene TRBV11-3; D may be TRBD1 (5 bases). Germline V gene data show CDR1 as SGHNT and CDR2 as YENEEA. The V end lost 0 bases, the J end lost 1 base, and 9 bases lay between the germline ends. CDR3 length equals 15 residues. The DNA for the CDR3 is TGTGCCAGCAGCTTAGACAGGGAAGGGAACACTGAAGCTTTCTTT. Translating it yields CASSLDREGNTEAFF.

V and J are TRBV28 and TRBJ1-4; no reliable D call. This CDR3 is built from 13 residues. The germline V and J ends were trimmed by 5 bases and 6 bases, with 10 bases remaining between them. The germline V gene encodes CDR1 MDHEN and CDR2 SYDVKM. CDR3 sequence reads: CASSTPGDEKLFF. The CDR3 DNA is TGTGCCAGCAGTACCCCCGGGGATGAAAAACTGTTTTTT.

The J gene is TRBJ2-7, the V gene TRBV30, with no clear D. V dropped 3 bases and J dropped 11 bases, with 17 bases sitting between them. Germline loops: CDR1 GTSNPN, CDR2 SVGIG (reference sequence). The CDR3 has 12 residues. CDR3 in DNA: TGTGCCTGGAGAGTTTCCCTGGCAGGCGAGTACTTC. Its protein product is CAWRVSLAGEYF.

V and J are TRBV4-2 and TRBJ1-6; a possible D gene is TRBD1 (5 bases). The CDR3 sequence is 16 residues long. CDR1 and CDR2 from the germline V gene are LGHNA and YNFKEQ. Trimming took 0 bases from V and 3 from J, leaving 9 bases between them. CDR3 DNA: TGTGCCAGCAGCCAAGAGTCAGGGAACTATAATTCACCCCTCCACTTT. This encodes CASSQESGNYNSPLHF.